The 13 T cell receptor beta chains given below trace back to one sample, sequenced in a study of blood T cell repertoires in COVID-19. Measured with immunoSEQ multiplex PCR; TCRdb has only the in-frame clones, and not every one. This table holds about 470,000 clones, around 90% found once. The sample comprised PBMCs or T cells enriched from blood (not recorded which). The receptors shown here come from a woman under 30 who had recovered from COVID-19.

The chain uses TRBV7-9 and TRBJ2-5; TRBD2 aligns across 14 bases. The length of the CDR3 is 16 residues. V shed 5 bases, J shed 3 bases, and the junction held 5 bases outside the gene matches. CDR1 is SEHNR and CDR2 is FQNEAQ in the germline V gene (reference sequence). The CDR3 DNA reads as TGTGCCAGCAGCCCGGGGGGACTAGCGGGGGAAGAGACCCAGTACTTC. It translates to CASSPGGLAGEETQYF. Complete variable domain (other parts from reference TRBV7-9 and TRBJ2-5): DTGVSQNPRHKITKRGQNVTFRCDPISEHNRLYWYRQTLGQGPEFLTYFQNEAQLEKSRLLSDRFSAERPKGSFSTLEIQRTEQGDSAMYLCASSPGGLAGEETQYFGPGTRLLVL.

The V and J genes are TRBV7-9 and TRBJ2-6, with D unclear. V was cut by 1 base and J by 0 bases, with 4 bases left in between. The V gene's germline CDR1 is SEHNR and CDR2 FQNEAQ (reference sequence). The CDR3 has 15 residues. The CDR3 DNA sequence: TGTGCCAGCAGCTTAGGAGGCTCTGGGGCCAACGTCCTGACTTTC. Protein sequence: CASSLGGSGANVLTF.

This chain uses TRBV30 with TRBJ1-1; 7 bases are shared with TRBD1. The CDR3 sequence is 15 residues long. Trimming at V came to 5 bases and at J to 5 bases, leaving 14 bases not matched to a gene. CDR1 and CDR2 (germline): GTSNPN, SVGIG (reference sequence). This CDR3 reads CAWGKEPRGRTEAFF. As DNA, the CDR3 is TGTGCCTGGGGTAAGGAACCAAGGGGGCGGACTGAAGCTTTCTTT.

This chain joins TRBV10-2 and TRBJ2-5; 8 positions match TRBD2. The junction had 5 bases not matched to a gene; V was cut back by 2 bases and J by 0 bases. Germline-derived CDR1 and CDR2 are WSHSY and SAAADI. CDR3 length equals 16 residues. The CDR3 region has the DNA TGCGCCAGCAGTGAGATGGGGCGGGGGGACCAAGAGACCCAGTACTTC. This gives the protein CASSEMGRGDQETQYF.

This rearrangement joins TRBV5-1 to TRBJ1-1; no firm D call. This CDR3 has 15 amino acids. Germline V CDR1 and CDR2: SGHRS, YFSETQ. V lost 0 bases to trimming and J lost 6 bases, with 15 bases between them. CDR3 residues: CASSLDEGLNSEAFF. The CDR3 DNA reads as TGCGCCAGCAGCTTGGATGAGGGCTTAAACTCTGAAGCTTTCTTT.

The CDR3: CAWIGLEEKLFF. CDR3 nucleotides: TGTGCCTGGATAGGTCTGGAGGAAAAACTGTTTTTT. The chain recombines TRBV30 with TRBJ1-4; D gene ambiguous. Germline CDR1 is GTSNPN and CDR2 is SVGIG (reference sequence). The CDR3 length is 12 residues. The V end was cut by 4 bases, the J end by 8 bases, with 11 bases between.

The gene calls are TRBV27 and TRBJ2-3, with TRBD2 matching 11 bases. The germline V gene encodes CDR1 MNHEY and CDR2 SMNVEV (reference sequence). V gave up 10 bases and J gave up 6 bases; unmatched junction bases: 9. The CDR3 spans 14 residues. The CDR3 spells CATRPGTSGDTQYF. The CDR3 DNA reads TGTGCCACCAGGCCCGGGACTAGCGGTGATACGCAGTATTTT.

The chain links TRBV3-1 (or the pseudogene TRBV3-2) to TRBJ2-7, with D hard to call. CDR3 length: 15 amino acids. Germline V lookup: CDR1 LGHDT, CDR2 YNNKEL (reference sequence). Trimming removed 2 bases at V and 0 bases at J, with 11 bases between. This chain's CDR3 is CASSQFGRSSYEQYF. The CDR3 DNA follows: TGTGCCAGCAGCCAATTTGGCCGGAGCTCCTACGAGCAGTACTTC.

The chain joins TRBV12-3 or TRBV12-4 to TRBJ2-1; 12 bases map to TRBD2. CDR3 length equals 13 residues. V lost 7 bases to trimming and J lost 14 bases; unmatched junction nucleotides: 9. The CDR3 DNA reads TGTGCCAGCACTAAATCGGCTAGCGGGGGGGAGTTCTTC. Protein: CASTKSASGGEFF.

The chain has TRBV28 and TRBJ2-3; TRBD1 is a possible D gene (6 bases). The ends were cut back, 4 bases at V and 2 bases at J, with 10 bases in the middle. The CDR3 extends over 14 amino acids. Germline CDR1 reads MDHEN; CDR2 reads SYDVKM. CDR3 protein: CASSSGQLTDTQYF. DNA for the CDR3: TGTGCCAGCAGTTCCGGACAGCTCACAGATACGCAGTATTTT.

This rearrangement joins TRBV5-4 to TRBJ1-2; D may be TRBD1 (6 bases). There are 16 residues in the CDR3. The V end was cut by 4 bases, the J end by 4 bases, with 20 bases between. CDR1 SGHNT and CDR2 YYREEE come from the germline V gene (reference sequence). CDR3 sequence: CASSVGGGQPPYGYTF. CDR3 coding DNA: TGTGCCAGCAGCGTTGGGGGGGGGCAACCTCCCTATGGCTACACCTTC. Full variable domain (rest looked up from reference TRBV5-4 and TRBJ1-2): ETGVTQSPTHLIKTRGQQVTLRCSSQSGHNTVSWYQQALGQGPQFIFQYYREEENGRGNFPPRFSGLQFPNYSSELNVNALELDDSALYLCASSVGGGQPPYGYTFGSGTRLTVV.

This clone has just a few counts. The chain joins TRBV5-5 to TRBJ1-6; D might be TRBD1 (6 bases). The germline V and J ends were trimmed by 2 bases and 7 bases, with 13 bases remaining between them. The CDR3 is 15 residues long. Per germline, CDR1 SGHKS and CDR2 YYEKEE (reference sequence). The CDR3 coding sequence is TGTGCCAGCAGCTTAGAGGCAGGGGAAAATTCACCCCTCCACTTT. Translated, it gives CASSLEAGENSPLHF.

The chain carries TRBV28 and TRBJ1-1; D unclear. Germline loops: CDR1 MDHEN, CDR2 SYDVKM. The CDR3 extends over 16 amino acids. Trimming removed 4 bases from V and 0 bases from J, with 15 bases in between. The chain's CDR3 is CASSSSFDKMNTEAFF. Here the CDR3 DNA reads TGTGCCAGCAGTTCCTCTTTCGACAAAATGAACACTGAAGCTTTCTTT. The entire variable domain, with the rest obtained from reference TRBV28 and TRBJ1-1, is as follows: DVKVTQSSRYLVKRTGEKVFLECVQDMDHENMFWYRQDPGLGLRLIYFSYDVKMKEKGDIPEGYSVSREKKERFSLILESASTNQTSMYLCASSSSFDKMNTEAFFGQGTRLTVV.